The rows below give T cell receptor beta chains drawn from one sample of a study of identical twins. MiXCR, applied by TCRdb to the 5' RACE reads, yields one record per CDR3 protein. The data show 240,000 or so distinct CDR3 sequences, approximately 10% seen once. Sequencing was done on a sample of memory T cells sorted from blood. Receptor source: a man aged 45-65 years in good health. Each CDR3 is given with its conserved first and last residue. The D gene is left open where the match is weak. A clone size is listed for some rows: how often the clone was seen (once, few, many), or a class if it is expanded.

j_call clone_size d_call v_call cdr3_aa cdr3_nt
TRBJ2-7 NA TRBD1 TRBV24-1 CATSDFPTGDYEQYF TGTGCCACCAGTGATTTTCCGACAGGGGACTACGAGCAGTACTTC
TRBJ1-6 many TRBD1 TRBV6-2/TRBV6-3 CASSYIQGARKVTSPLHF TGTGCCAGCAGTTACATACAGGGGGCCAGGAAAGTTACCTCACCCCTCCACTTT
TRBJ2-3 NA TRBD2 TRBV20-1 CSANSGGHISTDTQYF TGCAGTGCTAACAGCGGGGGGCACATCAGCACAGATACGCAGTATTTT
TRBJ2-3 few NA TRBV7-3 CASSQSPQGDTQYF TGTGCCAGCAGCCAGAGCCCGCAAGGGGATACGCAGTATTTT
TRBJ2-7 NA NA TRBV5-4 CASSLDQGNEQYF TGTGCCAGCAGCTTGGATCAGGGGAACGAGCAGTACTTC
TRBJ1-1 many TRBD1 TRBV6-2/TRBV6-3 CASRPRDRARNTEAFF TGTGCCAGCAGGCCGAGGGACAGGGCGAGGAACACTGAAGCTTTCTTT
TRBJ1-1 many NA TRBV20-1 CSARERGETEAFF TGCAGTGCTAGAGAGCGTGGGGAGACTGAAGCTTTCTTT
TRBJ2-7 NA TRBD2 TRBV11-2 CASSLQIGTSGTVYEQYF TGTGCCAGCAGCTTACAGATCGGGACTAGCGGGACGGTATACGAGCAGTACTTC
TRBJ2-7 many TRBD1 TRBV29-1 CSVDSQGAGEQYF TGCAGCGTTGACAGCCAGGGGGCAGGTGAGCAGTACTTC
TRBJ2-2 NA NA TRBV19 CASSTQEFTGELFF TGTGCCAGTAGTACACAGGAATTCACCGGGGAGCTGTTTTTT
TRBJ1-2 NA NA TRBV3-1 CASSQIQGKSNYGYPF TGTGCCAGCAGCCAAATTCAGGGGAAGTCTAACTATGGCTACCCCTTC
TRBJ2-1 NA NA TRBV19 CASSIEQTLSGNEQFF TGTGCCAGTAGTATAGAACAGACCCTATCCGGCAATGAGCAGTTCTTC
TRBJ2-4 many TRBD1 TRBV12-3/TRBV12-4 CASYQWGQGKNIQYF TGTGCCAGTTACCAATGGGGACAGGGCAAAAACATTCAGTACTTC
TRBJ2-3 many NA TRBV20-1 CSATRARGTDTQYF TGCAGTGCTACCAGGGCCCGGGGCACAGATACGCAGTATTTT
TRBJ2-5 many NA TRBV20-1 CSASGPPGETQYF TGCAGTGCTAGCGGGCCTCCTGGGGAGACCCAGTACTTC
TRBJ1-5 few NA TRBV10-3 CAIGEHSELDQPQHF TGTGCCATCGGGGAGCACAGTGAATTGGACCAGCCCCAGCATTTT
TRBJ2-7 many TRBD2 TRBV11-2 CASSLVGGRASGEQYF TGTGCCAGCAGCTTAGTTGGCGGGAGGGCCTCTGGGGAGCAGTACTTC
TRBJ1-2 few NA TRBV5-1 CASRLGTGPGRGGYTF TGCGCCAGCAGATTGGGTACCGGGCCGGGCCGGGGCGGCTACACCTTC
TRBJ2-7 few NA TRBV28 CASSLNFAGINF TGTGCCAGCAGTTTGAACTTCGCAGGGATTAACTTC
TRBJ2-7 NA NA TRBV6-2/TRBV6-3 CASRQDFGLGEQYF TGTGCCAGCAGACAAGACTTCGGACTTGGAGAGCAGTACTTC
TRBJ2-5 NA NA TRBV12-3/TRBV12-4 CASSYSWGSLAEETQYF TGTGCCAGCTCATATTCATGGGGCTCCTTGGCGGAAGAGACCCAGTACTTC
TRBJ2-1 few NA TRBV12-3/TRBV12-4 CASSFQSSTYNEQFF TGTGCCAGCAGTTTCCAGTCTAGTACCTACAATGAGCAGTTCTTC
TRBJ2-2 NA NA TRBV3-1 CASSQGGWTGELFF TGTGCCAGCAGCCAAGGGGGTTGGACCGGGGAGCTGTTTTTT
TRBJ2-1 few NA TRBV18 CASSRAASYNEQFF TGTGCCAGCTCACGAGCGGCCTCCTACAATGAGCAGTTCTTC
TRBJ2-7 few TRBD2 TRBV7-2 CASSLGPGRGYEQYF TGTGCCAGCAGCTTAGGGCCAGGGAGGGGTTACGAGCAGTACTTC
TRBJ1-6 many NA TRBV5-1 CASSLEFHYNSPLHF TGCGCCAGCAGCTTGGAATTCCACTATAATTCACCCCTCCACTTT
TRBJ1-1 many NA TRBV20-1 CSARASREAFF TGCAGTGCTAGAGCTAGTCGTGAAGCTTTCTTT
TRBJ2-1 few TRBD2 TRBV20-1 CSAKTSGRVSGNEQFF TGCAGTGCGAAGACTAGCGGGAGGGTCTCGGGCAATGAGCAGTTCTTC
TRBJ1-2 many NA TRBV6-6 CASSYSGMDGYTF TGTGCCAGCAGTTACTCAGGGATGGATGGCTACACCTTC
TRBJ1-2 NA NA TRBV28 CASTGPHEGYTF TGTGCCAGCACGGGGCCCCATGAGGGCTACACCTTC
TRBJ2-5 many NA TRBV5-1 CASSKTSQETQYF TGCGCCAGCAGCAAGACTAGCCAAGAGACCCAGTACTTC
TRBJ1-5 many TRBD1 TRBV27 CASSSTGALNQPQHF TGTGCCAGCAGTTCGACAGGGGCGCTCAATCAGCCCCAGCATTTT
TRBJ1-2 many NA TRBV7-2 CASSLASGLYGYTF TGTGCCAGCAGCTTAGCTTCGGGACTCTATGGCTACACCTTC
TRBJ2-1 NA NA TRBV6-2/TRBV6-3 CASSVGLATYNEQFF TGTGCCAGCAGTGTGGGCCTAGCCACCTACAATGAGCAGTTCTTC
TRBJ1-2 many NA TRBV10-3 CAISESRESDGYTF TGTGCCATCAGTGAGTCGAGGGAATCTGATGGCTACACCTTC
TRBJ2-7 NA NA TRBV28 CASSQTAYEQYF TGTGCCAGCAGCCAAACTGCCTACGAGCAGTACTTC
TRBJ2-6 NA NA TRBV4-2 CASSQDVGRGSGANVLTF TGTGCCAGCAGCCAAGATGTGGGCAGGGGATCTGGGGCCAACGTCCTGACTTTC
TRBJ2-5 many TRBD2 TRBV5-1 CASSLGSGTSGKETQYF TGCGCCAGCAGCTTGGGATCCGGGACTAGCGGGAAAGAGACCCAGTACTTC
TRBJ2-2 NA NA TRBV4-2 CASSQDSFFSGELFF TGTGCCAGCAGCCAGGATAGTTTCTTTTCCGGGGAGCTGTTTTTT
TRBJ2-1 many NA TRBV29-1 CSVRDVTYNEQFF TGCAGCGTCCGGGACGTCACCTACAATGAGCAGTTCTTC
TRBJ2-7 many NA TRBV7-8 CASSPFGAYEQYF TGTGCCAGCAGCCCGTTTGGGGCCTACGAGCAGTACTTC